The entry below gives a single T cell receptor beta chain sequence along with its context. With V trimmed by 5 bases and J by 6 bases, 5 bases remained unmatched. Per the germline V gene, CDR1 is SGHRS and CDR2 is YFSETQ. The CDR3 runs 13 residues. This sample was taken from a study of blood T cell repertoires in COVID-19. Study summary: PBMCs, B-cell-depleted T cells, or T cells provided the cDNA or gDNA that made up the material.

Clones were read by immunoSEQ multiplex PCR, and TCRdb kept only the in-frame ones, dropping some. The sample lists roughly 120,000 clones; over 75% were seen once. V is TRBV5-1 and J is TRBJ2-7, with TRBD2 matching over 10 bases. Source material: peripheral blood. This receptor was obtained from an older man with active or convalescent COVID-19. DNA for the CDR3: TGCGCCAGCAGGCCCAGCGGGGGGGGCGAGCAGTACTTC. Translation: CASRPSGGGEQYF.